These 25 T cell receptor beta chains share one sample of origin, sequenced in a study of beta chain features in type 1 diabetes. General study findings and limits: There was a moderate but significant shortening of TCRB CDR3s in all four CD4+ subsets of Type 1 diabetes patients.

The authors reverse transcribed all of the isolated RNA, so sequencing captured expressed TCRB transcripts. Libraries were prepared by immunoSEQ multiplex PCR; TCRdb keeps only in-frame clonotypes and omits some of them. The sample lists more than 300,000 clones; over 8.5% were seen once. These receptors lack a known antigen. Specimen: central memory CD4+ T cells from blood. The receptors come from a man aged 25 to 45 with type 1 diabetes.

The rearrangement uses TRBV30 and TRBJ2-1, with TRBD2 identical over 9 bases. V dropped 3 bases and J dropped 2; count of bases not matched to a gene: 5. Germline-derived CDR1 and CDR2 are GTSNPN and SVGIG (reference sequence). The CDR3 has 15 residues. CDR3 sequence (DNA): TGTGCCTGGAGCAGGCTAGCGGGGACCTACAATGAGCAGTTCTTC. Protein product: CAWSRLAGTYNEQFF.

The chain uses TRBV10-2 and TRBJ2-7; TRBD2 matches 9 bases. CDR3 length: 13 amino acids. Looked up from germline, CDR1 is WSHSY and CDR2 is SAAADI. The V gene end was trimmed by 8 bases and the J gene end by 7 bases; junction bases not matched to a gene: 9. CDR3 coding DNA: TGCGCCAGCGCGATAGCGGGGGCGGAGGAGCAGTACTTC. This codes for CASAIAGAEEQYF.

V usage is TRBV6-1 and J usage is TRBJ2-7, with TRBD2 matching 10 bases. This CDR3 has 15 amino acids. V gave up 8 bases and J gave up 1 base; unmatched junction bases: 8. The germline V gene has CDR1 MNHNS and CDR2 SASEGT. CDR3 amino acids: CASASGSTRSYEQYF. Written as DNA, the CDR3 is TGTGCCAGCGCTAGCGGGAGTACTCGGTCCTACGAGCAGTACTTC.

This sequence joins TRBV7-9 and TRBJ1-3; TRBD1 agrees at 7 bases. CDR3 length: 16 amino acids. V shed 5 bases, J shed 0 bases, and the junction held 7 bases outside the gene matches. Germline CDR1 SEHNR, CDR2 FQNEAQ (reference sequence). The CDR3 is CASSHGQAGSGNTIYF. CDR3 nucleotides: TGTGCCAGCAGCCATGGACAGGCGGGCTCTGGAAACACCATATATTTT.

The CDR3 loop reads CAWNQDRLNTEAFF. Here the CDR3 DNA reads TGTGCCTGGAATCAGGACAGGTTGAACACTGAAGCTTTCTTT. The rearrangement uses TRBV30 and TRBJ1-1; 7 bases agree with TRBD1. Germline values: CDR1 GTSNPN, CDR2 SVGIG (reference sequence). The ends lost 4 bases at V and 0 bases at J; junction bases unmatched: 5. This CDR3 has 14 residues.

This clone was seen a few times. The gene calls are TRBV9 and TRBJ2-4; tentative D call: TRBD2 (5 bases). Trimming left V 4 bases short and J 7 bases short, with 21 bases between. Germline V gene data show CDR1 as SGDLS and CDR2 as YYNGEE. The CDR3 has 16 amino acids. CDR3 region: CASSPSGTHNGNIQYF. The CDR3 DNA reads as TGTGCCAGCAGCCCCAGCGGCACTCACAACGGGAACATTCAGTACTTC.

V and J are TRBV28 and TRBJ2-3, with 10 bases that match TRBD1. There are 14 residues in the CDR3. Per germline, CDR1 MDHEN and CDR2 SYDVKM. V shed 5 bases, J shed 3 bases, and the junction held 2 bases outside the gene matches. The CDR3 here is CASSPGQGTDTQYF. CDR3 DNA sequence: TGTGCCAGCAGTCCGGGACAGGGGACAGATACGCAGTATTTT.

A few counts support this clone. This chain links TRBV30 with TRBJ2-4; either TRBD1 or TRBD2 may fit D (6 bases each). With 2 bases removed from V and 2 bases from J, the gap between germline ends came to 19 bases. The CDR3 spans 17 residues. CDR1 GTSNPN and CDR2 SVGIG come from the germline V gene (reference sequence). As DNA, the CDR3 is TGTGCCTGGAGTAGGGGGGTCTACAGAGGGACCAAAAACATTCAGTACTTC. Protein product: CAWSRGVYRGTKNIQYF.

This sequence joins TRBV11-2 and TRBJ2-1; no definite D call. This CDR3 has 13 residues. The germline V gene has CDR1 SGHAT and CDR2 FQNNGV. Trimming cost V 3 bases and J 3 bases, with 6 bases left between them. The CDR3 protein is CASSFSNYNEQFF. The CDR3 DNA reads TGTGCCAGCAGCTTTTCGAACTACAATGAGCAGTTCTTC.

The V call is TRBV30, the J call TRBJ2-5, with unresolved D. Trimming left V 2 bases short and J 7 bases short, with 11 bases between. Germline V gene sequence: CDR1 GTSNPN, CDR2 SVGIG (reference sequence). The CDR3 has 12 residues. CDR3 protein: CAWSYGPGTQYF. The CDR3, as DNA: TGTGCCTGGAGTTATGGTCCGGGGACCCAGTACTTC.

This clone has only a few counts. The chain has TRBV6-1 and TRBJ1-2; no reliable D call. The length of the CDR3 is 14 residues. V was pared by 0 bases and J by 1 base, with 6 bases between. The germline V gene has CDR1 MNHNS and CDR2 SASEGT. CDR3 protein: CASSEAHNNYGYTF. CDR3 in DNA: TGTGCCAGCAGTGAAGCGCATAATAACTATGGCTACACCTTC.

This chain uses TRBV9 with TRBJ1-2; 8 nucleotides align to TRBD1. V was pared by 2 bases and J by 7 bases, with 13 bases of the junction left unmatched. CDR1 is SGDLS, CDR2 YYNGEE, per germline. The CDR3 covers 16 residues. CDR3 sequence (DNA): TGTGCCAGCAGCGTCCCTAGGACAGGGAATTCGCTTGGCTACACCTTC. It translates to CASSVPRTGNSLGYTF.

The J gene is TRBJ2-3, the V gene TRBV11-2; 7 bases line up with TRBD2. The CDR3 extends over 14 amino acids. Losses at the gene ends were 6 bases for V and 3 bases for J; bases not matched to a gene: 6. In germline, CDR1 is SGHAT, CDR2 FQNNGV. The CDR3 spells CASSPSGGTDTQYF. Here the CDR3 DNA reads TGTGCCAGCAGTCCGTCGGGGGGTACAGATACGCAGTATTTT.

V gene TRBV6-5 combines with J gene TRBJ1-5; possibly TRBD1 for D (6 bases). Germline lookup yields CDR1 MNHEY and CDR2 SVGAGI. Between the trimmed V and J ends, which lost 5 bases and 3 bases, there was a span of 11 bases. The CDR3 totals 14 residues. The CDR3 loop reads CASSLGAPNQPQHF. As DNA, the CDR3 is TGTGCCAGCAGTCTGGGGGCCCCCAATCAGCCCCAGCATTTT.

The table lists this clone with a few counts. The V gene is TRBV5-1, the J gene TRBJ1-1; D gene uncertain. CDR1 is SGHRS and CDR2 is YFSETQ in the germline V gene. The CDR3 contains 14 residues. V was pared by 1 base and J by 2 bases, with 9 bases between. The CDR3 protein is CASSLSQSNTEAFF. CDR3 nucleotide sequence: TGCGCCAGCAGCTTGTCTCAGAGTAACACTGAAGCTTTCTTT.

This rearrangement joins TRBV27 to TRBJ1-2, with D perhaps matching TRBD1 (5 bases). The CDR3 covers 13 residues. Germline V CDR1 and CDR2: MNHEY, SMNVEV (reference sequence). V was clipped by 3 bases and J by 4 bases, with 9 bases between them. This CDR3 reads CASSLGQLYGYTF. The CDR3 DNA follows: TGTGCCAGCAGTTTGGGGCAGCTCTATGGCTACACCTTC.

The table lists this clone with many counts. Other DNA sequences in the sample encode the same CDR3. This chain uses TRBV28 with TRBJ1-2; D is unresolved. V lost 6 bases and J 4 bases, leaving 3 bases between the germline ends. Per germline, CDR1 MDHEN and CDR2 SYDVKM. The CDR3 is 10 residues long. The CDR3 nucleotides read TGTGCCAGCAGCCGCTATGGCTACACCTTC. Protein sequence: CASSRYGYTF.

This clone has just a few counts. The rearrangement links TRBV7-2 to TRBJ1-2; a weak D match, TRBD1 (5 bases). This CDR3 has 12 residues. V was clipped by 3 bases and J by 9 bases, with 11 bases between them. Germline V gives CDR1 SGHTA, CDR2 FQGNSA. This CDR3 reads CASSLGGRSYTF. The CDR3 DNA reads TGTGCCAGCAGCTTGGGGGGTAGGAGCTACACCTTC. The whole variable domain, remainder taken from reference TRBV7-2 and TRBJ1-2, is GAGVSQSPSNKVTEKGKDVELRCDPISGHTALYWYRQSLGQGLEFLIYFQGNSAPDKSGLPSDRFSAERTGGSVSTLTIQRTQQEDSAVYLCASSLGGRSYTFGSGTRLTVV.

This rearrangement joins TRBV27 to TRBJ2-7; D is possibly TRBD2 (6 bases). V was trimmed by 4 bases and J by 3 bases, leaving 13 bases between them. This CDR3 has 14 residues. The germline V gene has CDR1 MNHEY and CDR2 SMNVEV (reference sequence). This CDR3 is CASSSVGGGYEQYF. CDR3 bases: TGTGCCAGCAGTTCCGTGGGAGGAGGCTACGAGCAGTACTTC.

The V gene is TRBV7-9, the J gene TRBJ1-3; D may be TRBD1 (5 bases). V was clipped by 5 bases and J by 7 bases, with 15 bases between them. The CDR3 runs 14 residues. Germline-derived CDR1 and CDR2 are SEHNR and FQNEAQ (reference sequence). CDR3 bases: TGTGCCAGCAGCGACTCCGGGGCCCCGAACACCATATATTTT. Translating it yields CASSDSGAPNTIYF.

This clone has only a few counts. The gene calls are TRBV2 and TRBJ2-7; a possible D gene is TRBD1 (7 bases). V dropped 4 bases and J dropped 7 bases, with 20 bases sitting between them. Germline-derived CDR1 and CDR2 are SNHLY and FYNNEI. The CDR3 has 15 amino acids. The CDR3 nucleotides are TGTGCCAGCAGTGTAACCGGGACAGCGGCGGGAGAGCAGTACTTC. Its protein is CASSVTGTAAGEQYF. The full variable domain, completed using reference TRBV2 and TRBJ2-7, is EPEVTQTPSHQVTQMGQEVILRCVPISNHLYFYWYRQILGQKVEFLVSFYNNEISEKSEIFDDQFSVERPDGSNFTLKIRSTKLEDSAMYFCASSVTGTAAGEQYFGPGTRLTVT.

This clone was recorded a few times. This chain connects TRBV5-1 to TRBJ2-5, with TRBD1 identical over 8 bases. Germline V gives CDR1 SGHRS, CDR2 YFSETQ. The CDR3 spans 16 residues. V trimming: 0 bases; J trimming: 0 bases; junction bases outside the gene matches: 4. CDR3 amino acids: CASSLGDRGDQETQYF. CDR3 bases: TGCGCCAGCAGCTTGGGTGACAGGGGCGACCAAGAGACCCAGTACTTC.

The chain recombines TRBV6-6 with TRBJ1-5, with D maybe TRBD1 (5 bases). Per the germline V gene, CDR1 is MNHNY and CDR2 is SVGAGI (reference sequence). CDR3 size: 15 residues. Between the trimmed V and J ends, which lost 0 bases and 7 bases, there was a span of 13 bases. The CDR3 spells CASSYSRWGRQPQHF. CDR3 nucleotides: TGTGCCAGCAGTTACTCTCGATGGGGCAGACAGCCCCAGCATTTT.

The chain employs TRBV7-9 and TRBJ1-1; no definite D call. Germline lookup yields CDR1 SEHNR and CDR2 FQNEAQ (reference sequence). The length of the CDR3 is 15 residues. V dropped 1 base and J dropped 1 base, with 10 bases sitting between them. This CDR3 is CASSLGGLGNTEAFF. The CDR3 bases are TGTGCCAGCAGCTTAGGCGGACTGGGGAACACTGAAGCTTTCTTT.

This clone was recorded a few times. The chain carries TRBV7-6 and TRBJ1-3; the D gene is possibly TRBD1 (6 bases). The CDR3 loop spans 14 amino acids. V lost 11 bases and J lost 2, with 16 bases in between. The germline gives CDR1 SGHVS, CDR2 FNYEAQ. The DNA for the CDR3 is TGTGCCGTGTCAAACAGGGATACTGGAAACACCATATATTTT. Protein product: CAVSNRDTGNTIYF.